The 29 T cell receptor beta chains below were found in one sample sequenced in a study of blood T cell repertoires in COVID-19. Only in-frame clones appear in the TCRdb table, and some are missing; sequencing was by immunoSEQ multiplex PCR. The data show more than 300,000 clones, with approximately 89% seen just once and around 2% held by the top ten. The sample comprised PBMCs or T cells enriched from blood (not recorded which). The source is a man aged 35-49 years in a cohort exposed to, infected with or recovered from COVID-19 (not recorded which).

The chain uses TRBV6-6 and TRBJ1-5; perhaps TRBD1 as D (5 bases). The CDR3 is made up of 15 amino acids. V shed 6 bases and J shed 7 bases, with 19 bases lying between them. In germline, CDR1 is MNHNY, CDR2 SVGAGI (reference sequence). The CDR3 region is CASSLDEDMGQPQHF. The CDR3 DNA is TGTGCCAGCAGCCTAGACGAGGACATGGGACAGCCCCAGCATTTT.

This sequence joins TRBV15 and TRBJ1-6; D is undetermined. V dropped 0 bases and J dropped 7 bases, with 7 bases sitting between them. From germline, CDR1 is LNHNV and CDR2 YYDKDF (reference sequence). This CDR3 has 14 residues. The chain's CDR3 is CATSRDGGNSPLHF. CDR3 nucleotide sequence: TGTGCCACCAGCAGAGATGGCGGGAATTCACCCCTCCACTTT.

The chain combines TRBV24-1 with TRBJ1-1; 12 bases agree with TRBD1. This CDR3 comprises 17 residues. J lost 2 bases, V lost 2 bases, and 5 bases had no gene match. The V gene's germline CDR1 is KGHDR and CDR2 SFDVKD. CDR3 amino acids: CATSDSRDRGLNTEAFF. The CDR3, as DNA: TGTGCCACCAGTGATTCCCGGGACAGGGGGCTAAACACTGAAGCTTTCTTT.

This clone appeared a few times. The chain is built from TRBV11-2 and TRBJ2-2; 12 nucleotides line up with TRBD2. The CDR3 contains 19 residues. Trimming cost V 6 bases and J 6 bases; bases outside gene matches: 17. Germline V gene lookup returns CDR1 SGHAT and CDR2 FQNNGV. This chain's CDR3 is CASSPPRLAGVLRAGELFF. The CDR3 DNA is TGTGCCAGCAGTCCTCCCAGACTAGCGGGAGTATTAAGGGCCGGGGAGCTGTTTTTT.

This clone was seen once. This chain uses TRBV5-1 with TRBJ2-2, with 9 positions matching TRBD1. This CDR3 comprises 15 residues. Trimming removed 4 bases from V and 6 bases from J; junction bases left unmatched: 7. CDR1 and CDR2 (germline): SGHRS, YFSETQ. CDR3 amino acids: CASSTGTGRAGELFF. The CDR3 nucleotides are TGCGCCAGCAGCACCGGGACAGGGAGGGCCGGGGAGCTGTTTTTT.

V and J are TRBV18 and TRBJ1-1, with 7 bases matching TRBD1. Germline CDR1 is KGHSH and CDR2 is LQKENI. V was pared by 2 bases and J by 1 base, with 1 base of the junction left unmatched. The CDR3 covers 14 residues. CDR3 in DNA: TGTGCCAGCTCACCAAGGACAGGGAACACTGAAGCTTTCTTT. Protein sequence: CASSPRTGNTEAFF.

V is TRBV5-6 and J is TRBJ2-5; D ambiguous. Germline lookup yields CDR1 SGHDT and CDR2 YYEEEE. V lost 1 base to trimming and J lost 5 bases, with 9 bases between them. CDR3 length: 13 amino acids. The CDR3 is CASSLQVPETQYF. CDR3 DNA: TGTGCCAGCAGCTTGCAGGTTCCGGAGACCCAGTACTTC. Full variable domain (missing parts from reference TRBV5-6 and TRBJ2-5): DAGVTQSPTHLIKTRGQQVTLRCSPKSGHDTVSWYQQALGQGPQFIFQYYEEEERQRGNFPDRFSGHQFPNYSSELNVNALLLGDSALYLCASSLQVPETQYFGPGTRLLVL.

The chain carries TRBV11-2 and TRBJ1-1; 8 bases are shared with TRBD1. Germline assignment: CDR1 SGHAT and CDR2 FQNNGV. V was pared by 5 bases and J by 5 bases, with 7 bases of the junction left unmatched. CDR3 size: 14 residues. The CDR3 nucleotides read TGTGCCAGCAGCCAGCAGGGGGCTGGGACTGAAGCTTTCTTT. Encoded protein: CASSQQGAGTEAFF.

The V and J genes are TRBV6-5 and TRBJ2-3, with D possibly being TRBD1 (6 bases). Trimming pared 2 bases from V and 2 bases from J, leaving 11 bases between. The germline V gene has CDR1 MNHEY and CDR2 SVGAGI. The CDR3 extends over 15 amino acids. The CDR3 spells CASSYEQGITDTQYF. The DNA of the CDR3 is TGTGCCAGCAGTTACGAACAGGGCATCACAGATACGCAGTATTTT.

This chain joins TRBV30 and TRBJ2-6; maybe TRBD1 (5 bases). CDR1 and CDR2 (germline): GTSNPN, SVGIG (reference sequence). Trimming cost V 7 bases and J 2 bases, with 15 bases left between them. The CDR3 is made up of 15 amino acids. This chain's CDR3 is CAFTIRGTGANVLTF. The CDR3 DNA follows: TGTGCCTTCACAATAAGGGGAACTGGGGCCAACGTCCTGACTTTC.

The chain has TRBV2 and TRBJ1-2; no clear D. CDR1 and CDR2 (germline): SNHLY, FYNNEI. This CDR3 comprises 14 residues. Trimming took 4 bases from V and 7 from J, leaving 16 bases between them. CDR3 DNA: TGTGCCAGCAGTGTAGGCAGCGGACTGGCTGGCTACACCTTC. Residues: CASSVGSGLAGYTF.

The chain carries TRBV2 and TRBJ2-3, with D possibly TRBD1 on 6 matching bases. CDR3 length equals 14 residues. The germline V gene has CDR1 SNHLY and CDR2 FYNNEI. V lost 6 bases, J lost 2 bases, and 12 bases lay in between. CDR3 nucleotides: TGTGCCAGCAGGGCAGGGGTTTCCACAGATACGCAGTATTTT. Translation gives CASRAGVSTDTQYF.

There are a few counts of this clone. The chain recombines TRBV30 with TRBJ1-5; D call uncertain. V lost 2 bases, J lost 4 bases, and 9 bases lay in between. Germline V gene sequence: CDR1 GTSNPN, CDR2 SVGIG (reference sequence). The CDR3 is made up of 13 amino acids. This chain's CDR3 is CAWSSGENQPQHF. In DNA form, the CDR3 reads TGTGCCTGGAGTAGCGGGGAGAATCAGCCCCAGCATTTT.

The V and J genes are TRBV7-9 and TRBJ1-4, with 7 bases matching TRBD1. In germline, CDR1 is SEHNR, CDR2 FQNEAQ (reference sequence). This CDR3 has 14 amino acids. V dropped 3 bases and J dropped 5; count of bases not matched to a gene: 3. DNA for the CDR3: TGTGCCAGCAGCTTCCGGGACAGCAATGAAAAACTGTTTTTT. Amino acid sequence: CASSFRDSNEKLFF.

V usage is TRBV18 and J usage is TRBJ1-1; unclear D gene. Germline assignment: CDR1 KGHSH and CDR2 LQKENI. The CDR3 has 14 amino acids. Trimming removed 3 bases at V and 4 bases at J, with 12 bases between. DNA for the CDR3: TGTGCCAGCTCACCGGCGGGCGCGGTCACTGAAGCTTTCTTT. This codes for CASSPAGAVTEAFF.

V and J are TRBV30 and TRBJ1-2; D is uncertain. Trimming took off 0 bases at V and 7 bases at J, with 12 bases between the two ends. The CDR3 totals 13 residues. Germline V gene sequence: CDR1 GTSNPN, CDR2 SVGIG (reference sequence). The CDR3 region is CAWSVLEGVGYTF. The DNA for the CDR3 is TGTGCCTGGAGTGTACTCGAGGGCGTTGGCTACACCTTC.

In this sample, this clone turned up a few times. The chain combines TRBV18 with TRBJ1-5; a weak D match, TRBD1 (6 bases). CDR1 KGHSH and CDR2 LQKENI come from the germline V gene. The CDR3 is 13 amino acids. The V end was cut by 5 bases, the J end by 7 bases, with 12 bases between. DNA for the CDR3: TGTGCCAGCTCAGAGGGGGAAGGACAGCCCCAGCATTTT. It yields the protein CASSEGEGQPQHF.

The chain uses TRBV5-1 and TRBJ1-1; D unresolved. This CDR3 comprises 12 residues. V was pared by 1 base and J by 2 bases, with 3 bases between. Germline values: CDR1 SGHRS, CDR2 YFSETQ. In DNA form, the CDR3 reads TGCGCCAGCAGCTTGTTAAACACTGAAGCTTTCTTT. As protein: CASSLLNTEAFF.

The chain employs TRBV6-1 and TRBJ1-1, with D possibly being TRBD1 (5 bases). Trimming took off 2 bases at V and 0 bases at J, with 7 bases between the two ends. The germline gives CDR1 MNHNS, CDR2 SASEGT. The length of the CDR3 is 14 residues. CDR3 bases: TGTGCCAGCAGTGAACTGGGGCTGAACACTGAAGCTTTCTTT. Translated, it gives CASSELGLNTEAFF.

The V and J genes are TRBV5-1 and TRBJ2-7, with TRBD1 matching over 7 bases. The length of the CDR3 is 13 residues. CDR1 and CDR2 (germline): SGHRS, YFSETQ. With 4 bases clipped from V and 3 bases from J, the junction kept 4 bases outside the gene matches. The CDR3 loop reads CASSHGTDYEQYF. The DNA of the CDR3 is TGCGCCAGCAGCCACGGGACAGACTACGAGCAGTACTTC.

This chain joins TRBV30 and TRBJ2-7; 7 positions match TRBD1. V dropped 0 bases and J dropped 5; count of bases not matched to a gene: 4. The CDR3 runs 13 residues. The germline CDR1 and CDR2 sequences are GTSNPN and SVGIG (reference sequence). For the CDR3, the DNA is TGTGCCTGGAGTGTAACAGGGGCCCACGAGCAGTACTTC. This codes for CAWSVTGAHEQYF.

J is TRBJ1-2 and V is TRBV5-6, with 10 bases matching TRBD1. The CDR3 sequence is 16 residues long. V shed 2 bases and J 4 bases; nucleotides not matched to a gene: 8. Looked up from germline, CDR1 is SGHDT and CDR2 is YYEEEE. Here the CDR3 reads CASSFKPGQGSYGYTF. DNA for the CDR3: TGTGCCAGCAGCTTCAAACCGGGACAGGGGAGCTATGGCTACACCTTC.

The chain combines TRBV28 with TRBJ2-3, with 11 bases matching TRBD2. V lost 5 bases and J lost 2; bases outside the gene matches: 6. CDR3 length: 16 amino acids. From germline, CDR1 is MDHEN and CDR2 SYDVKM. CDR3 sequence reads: CASSPLLAGATDTQYF. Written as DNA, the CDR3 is TGTGCCAGCAGTCCGTTACTAGCGGGAGCCACAGATACGCAGTATTTT. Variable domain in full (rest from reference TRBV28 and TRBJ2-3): DVKVTQSSRYLVKRTGEKVFLECVQDMDHENMFWYRQDPGLGLRLIYFSYDVKMKEKGDIPEGYSVSREKKERFSLILESASTNQTSMYLCASSPLLAGATDTQYFGPGTRLTVL.

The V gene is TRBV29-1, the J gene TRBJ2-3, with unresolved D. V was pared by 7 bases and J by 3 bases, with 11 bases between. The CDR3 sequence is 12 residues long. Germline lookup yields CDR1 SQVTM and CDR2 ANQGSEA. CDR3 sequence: CSAHRRTDTQYF. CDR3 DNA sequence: TGCAGCGCCCATCGGCGGACAGATACGCAGTATTTT.

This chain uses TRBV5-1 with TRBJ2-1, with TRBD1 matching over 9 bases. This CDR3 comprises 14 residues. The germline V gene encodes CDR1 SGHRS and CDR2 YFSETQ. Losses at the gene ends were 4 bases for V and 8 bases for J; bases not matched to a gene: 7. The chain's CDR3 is CASSRWTGADEQFF. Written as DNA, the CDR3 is TGCGCCAGCAGCAGGTGGACAGGGGCCGATGAGCAGTTCTTC. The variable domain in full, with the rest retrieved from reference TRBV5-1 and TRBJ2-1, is KAGVTQTPRYLIKTRGQQVTLSCSPISGHRSVSWYQQTPGQGLQFLFEYFSETQRNKGNFPGRFSGRQFSNSRSEMNVSTLELGDSALYLCASSRWTGADEQFFGPGTRLTVL.

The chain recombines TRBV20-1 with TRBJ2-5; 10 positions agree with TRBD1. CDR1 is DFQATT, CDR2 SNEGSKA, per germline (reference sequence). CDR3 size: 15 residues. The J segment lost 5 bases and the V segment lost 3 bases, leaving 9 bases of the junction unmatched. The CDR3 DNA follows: TGCAGTGCTAGTATTCCCGGGACAGGGGTGGAGACCCAGTACTTC. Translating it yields CSASIPGTGVETQYF.

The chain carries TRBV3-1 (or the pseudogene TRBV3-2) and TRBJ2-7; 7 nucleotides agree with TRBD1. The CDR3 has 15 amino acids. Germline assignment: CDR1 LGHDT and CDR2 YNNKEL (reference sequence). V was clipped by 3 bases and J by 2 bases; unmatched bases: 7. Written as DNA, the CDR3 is TGTGCCAGCAGCCATCTCCGGGACAGCCCCTACGAGCAGTACTTC. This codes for CASSHLRDSPYEQYF.

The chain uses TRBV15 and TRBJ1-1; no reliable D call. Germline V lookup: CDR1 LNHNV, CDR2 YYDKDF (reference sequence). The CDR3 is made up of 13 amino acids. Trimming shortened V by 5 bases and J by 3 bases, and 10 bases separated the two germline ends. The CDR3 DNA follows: TGTGCCACCAGCTCTGGGCGAGACACTGAAGCTTTCTTT. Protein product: CATSSGRDTEAFF.

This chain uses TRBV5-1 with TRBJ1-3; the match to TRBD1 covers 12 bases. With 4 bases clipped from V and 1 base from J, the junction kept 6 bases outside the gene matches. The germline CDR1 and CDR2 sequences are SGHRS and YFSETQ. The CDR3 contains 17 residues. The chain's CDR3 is CASSLLGQGASGNTIYF. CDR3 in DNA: TGCGCCAGCAGCCTACTGGGACAGGGGGCATCTGGAAACACCATATATTTT.